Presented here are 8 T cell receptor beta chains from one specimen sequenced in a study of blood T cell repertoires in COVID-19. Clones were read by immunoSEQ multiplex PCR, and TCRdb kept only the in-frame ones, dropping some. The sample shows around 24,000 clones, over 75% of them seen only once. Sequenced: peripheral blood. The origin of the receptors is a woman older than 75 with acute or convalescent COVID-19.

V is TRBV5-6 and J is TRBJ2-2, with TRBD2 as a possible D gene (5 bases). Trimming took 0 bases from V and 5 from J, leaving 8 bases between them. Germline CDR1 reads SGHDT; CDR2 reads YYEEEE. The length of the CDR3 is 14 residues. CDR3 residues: CASSLGRRTGELFF. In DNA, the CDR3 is TGTGCCAGCAGCTTGGGGAGGAGGACCGGGGAGCTGTTTTTT.

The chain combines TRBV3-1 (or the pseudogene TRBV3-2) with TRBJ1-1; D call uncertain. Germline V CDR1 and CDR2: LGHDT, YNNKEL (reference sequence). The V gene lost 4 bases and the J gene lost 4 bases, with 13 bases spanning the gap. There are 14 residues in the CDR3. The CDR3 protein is CASSPRWRSTEAFF. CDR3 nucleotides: TGTGCCAGCAGCCCTCGGTGGAGGAGCACTGAAGCTTTCTTT.

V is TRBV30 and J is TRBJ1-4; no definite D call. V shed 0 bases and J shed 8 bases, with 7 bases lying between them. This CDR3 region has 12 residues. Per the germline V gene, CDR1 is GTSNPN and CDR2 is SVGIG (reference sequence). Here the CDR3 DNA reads TGTGCCTGGAGTGTACAGTGGGAAAAACTGTTTTTT. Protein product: CAWSVQWEKLFF.

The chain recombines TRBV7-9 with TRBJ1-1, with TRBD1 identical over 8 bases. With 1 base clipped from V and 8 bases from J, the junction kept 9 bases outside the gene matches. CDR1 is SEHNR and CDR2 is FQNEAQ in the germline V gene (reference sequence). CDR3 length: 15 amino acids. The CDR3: CASSLVTGAPREAFF. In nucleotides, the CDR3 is TGTGCCAGCAGCTTAGTGACAGGGGCCCCGCGGGAAGCTTTCTTT.

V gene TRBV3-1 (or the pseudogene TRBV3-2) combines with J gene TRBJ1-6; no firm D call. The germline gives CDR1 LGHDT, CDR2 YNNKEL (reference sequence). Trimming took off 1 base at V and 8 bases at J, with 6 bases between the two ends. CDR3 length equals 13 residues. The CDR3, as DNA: TGTGCCAGCAGCCAAGGCGGGGATTCACCCCTCCACTTT. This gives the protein CASSQGGDSPLHF.

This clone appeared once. The CDR3 reads CASSVGGGGDQFF. The DNA of the CDR3 is TGTGCCAGCAGCGTAGGTGGTGGGGGCGATCAGTTCTTC. The chain couples TRBV9 to TRBJ2-1; possibly TRBD1 for D (6 bases). Trimming stripped 0 bases from V and 13 bases from J, with 14 bases between. Germline CDR1 reads SGDLS; CDR2 reads YYNGEE. The CDR3 runs to 13 residues. Using reference TRBV9 and TRBJ2-1 for the parts outside the CDR3, the full variable domain is DSGVTQTPKHLITATGQRVTLRCSPRSGDLSVYWYQQSLDQGLQFLIQYYNGEERAKGNILERFSAQQFPDLHSELNLSSLELGDSALYFCASSVGGGGDQFFGPGTRLTVL.

The CDR3 nucleotides read TGTGCCAGCAGCTTAAGTTCAGGGGGTAGTACCGGGGAGCTGTTTTTT. Amino acids: CASSLSSGGSTGELFF. This chain uses TRBV7-6 with TRBJ2-2, with 7 positions matching TRBD1. The trim removed 2 bases at V and 5 bases at J, leaving 8 bases unmatched. This CDR3 has 16 residues. Looked up from germline, CDR1 is SGHVS and CDR2 is FNYEAQ. Complete variable domain (other parts from reference TRBV7-6 and TRBJ2-2): GAGVSQSPRYKVTKRGQDVALRCDPISGHVSLYWYRQALGQGPEFLTYFNYEAQQDKSGLPNDRFSAERPEGSISTLTIQRTEQRDSAMYRCASSLSSGGSTGELFFGEGSRLTVL.

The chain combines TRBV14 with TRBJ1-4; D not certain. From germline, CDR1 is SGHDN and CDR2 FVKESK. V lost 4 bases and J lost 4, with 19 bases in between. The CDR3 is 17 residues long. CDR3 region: CASSRSGTVLLNEKLFF. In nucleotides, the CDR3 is TGTGCCAGCAGCCGCTCCGGAACAGTCCTACTTAATGAAAAACTGTTTTTT.